This record covers a single TCR beta chain. The data were taken from a study of blood T cell repertoires in COVID-19. There are 17 residues in the CDR3. From germline, CDR1 is SGHAT and CDR2 FQNNGV. The V segment lost 1 base and the J segment 7 bases; nucleotides outside the gene matches: 13. Original processing methods: Reference gene primer amplification gave nucleated cell count estimates. Method: immunoSEQ multiplex PCR; TCRdb's copy keeps in-frame clones and lacks some. V, J and clone size reflect that table, while D and trimming were determined from the DNA. The data hold about 200,000 clones, with 60% to 85% observed a single time.

The chain links TRBV11-2 to TRBJ1-2; 9 nucleotides agree with TRBD1. This TCR came from a woman between 65 and 79 years old with acute or convalescent COVID-19. Sample: peripheral blood. Here the CDR3 DNA reads TGTGCCAGCAGCTTAGGGGACAGGGCCAGTAGAGAGAGTGGCTACACCTTC. As protein: CASSLGDRASRESGYTF.